A selection of T cell receptor beta chains follows, all from one sample in a study of cytomegalovirus exposure and HLA in healthy donors. Measured with immunoSEQ multiplex PCR; TCRdb has only the in-frame clones, and not every one. The sample yields about 200,000 clones, about nine tenths seen once. Sequencing was performed on PBMCs. These receptors came from a woman aged 18 to 35 in good health and CMV-seropositive. Each CDR3 is given without its conserved first and last residue. D genes are given only for firm matches. Size is stated for part of the rows, as once, few or many counts, or as a class when the clone is expanded.

V gene: TRBV7-3
D gene: -
clone size: -
CDR3 protein: ASSPFESTDTQY

V gene: TRBV4-1
D gene: -
clone size: -
CDR3 protein: ASSHLVEAF

V gene: TRBV2
D gene: TRBD2
clone size: -
CDR3 protein: ASSEARGGDADTQY

V gene: TRBV11-2
D gene: -
clone size: -
CDR3 protein: ASSLFGRGLTSYEQY

V gene: TRBV12-5
D gene: -
clone size: -
CDR3 protein: ASGLDGDGGGMSYGYT

V gene: TRBV7-9
D gene: -
clone size: -
CDR3 protein: ASSSPTAGWYEQY

V gene: TRBV28
D gene: -
clone size: -
CDR3 protein: ASSSLGGSTDTQY

V gene: TRBV13
D gene: TRBD2
clone size: -
CDR3 protein: ASKLRRRDYDNEQF

V gene: TRBV29-1
D gene: TRBD2
clone size: -
CDR3 protein: SVESSGRGNEQF

V gene: TRBV9
D gene: TRBD1
clone size: -
CDR3 protein: ASSGGTGGNQPQH

V gene: TRBV28
D gene: -
clone size: -
CDR3 protein: ASSLTRNYGYT

V gene: TRBV2
D gene: -
clone size: -
CDR3 protein: ASRPTGQEKLF

V gene: TRBV29-1
D gene: -
clone size: -
CDR3 protein: SARGRLGTDTQY

V gene: TRBV19
D gene: -
clone size: -
CDR3 protein: ASSPTGNTIY

V gene: TRBV6-1
D gene: TRBD1
clone size: -
CDR3 protein: ASRGTGAYYNEQF

V gene: TRBV4-1
D gene: TRBD2
clone size: few
CDR3 protein: ASSQEGGYEQY

V gene: TRBV29-1
D gene: -
clone size: -
CDR3 protein: SMVTQHDTIY

V gene: TRBV25-1
D gene: -
clone size: -
CDR3 protein: ASQAGSSYNEQF

V gene: TRBV28
D gene: TRBD2
clone size: -
CDR3 protein: ASSLRDYEY

V gene: TRBV20-1
D gene: -
clone size: -
CDR3 protein: SAPLLEKLF

V gene: TRBV28
D gene: TRBD2
clone size: -
CDR3 protein: ASSLSGRLAKNIQY

V gene: TRBV28
D gene: -
clone size: -
CDR3 protein: ASSLLTEQF

V gene: TRBV11-2
D gene: -
clone size: -
CDR3 protein: ASSLDLAKAF

V gene: TRBV21-1
D gene: -
clone size: -
CDR3 protein: ASSTLADSYNEQF

V gene: TRBV7-3
D gene: -
clone size: -
CDR3 protein: ASGGGSGVDTQY

V gene: TRBV10-3
D gene: TRBD1
clone size: -
CDR3 protein: AISAGQAGNQPQH

V gene: TRBV9
D gene: TRBD1
clone size: -
CDR3 protein: ASSVGQGAYEQY

V gene: TRBV27
D gene: -
clone size: -
CDR3 protein: ASSLTGSGANVLT

V gene: TRBV18
D gene: -
clone size: -
CDR3 protein: ASSPGSGYEQY

V gene: TRBV9
D gene: TRBD2
clone size: -
CDR3 protein: ASSGDPGLAIYNEQF

V gene: TRBV6-1
D gene: -
clone size: -
CDR3 protein: ASTLDKTYNEQF

V gene: TRBV28
D gene: TRBD1
clone size: once
CDR3 protein: ASSQPIQGYEQY

V gene: TRBV9
D gene: -
clone size: -
CDR3 protein: ASSVETSTGELF

V gene: TRBV15
D gene: TRBD1
clone size: -
CDR3 protein: ATSGLPGRQGSSYEQY

V gene: TRBV5-4
D gene: TRBD2
clone size: -
CDR3 protein: ASSLGTGGTYEQY

V gene: TRBV7-9
D gene: -
clone size: -
CDR3 protein: ASSLEDRTNYGYT

V gene: TRBV29-1
D gene: -
clone size: -
CDR3 protein: SVPDQPQH

V gene: TRBV28
D gene: TRBD1
clone size: -
CDR3 protein: ASSLGTDFYNEQF

V gene: TRBV30
D gene: -
clone size: -
CDR3 protein: ACLEQVPYNEQF

V gene: TRBV15
D gene: -
clone size: -
CDR3 protein: ATSRDLAETQY